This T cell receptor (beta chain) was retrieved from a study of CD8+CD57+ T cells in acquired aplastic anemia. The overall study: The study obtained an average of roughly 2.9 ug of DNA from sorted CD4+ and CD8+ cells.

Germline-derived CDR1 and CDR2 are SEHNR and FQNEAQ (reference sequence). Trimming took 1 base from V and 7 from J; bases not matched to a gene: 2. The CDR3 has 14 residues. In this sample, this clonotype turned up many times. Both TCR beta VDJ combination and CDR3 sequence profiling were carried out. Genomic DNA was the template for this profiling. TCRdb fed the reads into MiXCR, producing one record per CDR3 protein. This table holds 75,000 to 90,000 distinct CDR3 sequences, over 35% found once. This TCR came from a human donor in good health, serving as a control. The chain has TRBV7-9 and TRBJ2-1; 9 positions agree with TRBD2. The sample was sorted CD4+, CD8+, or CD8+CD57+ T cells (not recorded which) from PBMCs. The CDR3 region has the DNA TGTGCCAGCAGCTTAGTTCTAGCGGGAAATGAGCAGTTCTTC. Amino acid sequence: CASSLVLAGNEQFF. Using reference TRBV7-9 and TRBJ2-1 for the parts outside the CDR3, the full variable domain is DTGVSQNPRHKITKRGQNVTFRCDPISEHNRLYWYRQTLGQGPEFLTYFQNEAQLEKSRLLSDRFSAERPKGSFSTLEIQRTEQGDSAMYLCASSLVLAGNEQFFGPGTRLTVL.